These 26 T cell receptor beta chains share one sample of origin, sequenced in a study of blood T cell repertoires in COVID-19. Using immunoSEQ multiplex PCR, the repertoire was profiled, and TCRdb retains in-frame clones only, with some absent. The sample yields some 100,000 clones, about 89% seen once. The sample was peripheral blood. These receptor sequences come from a human donor with active COVID-19. The donor label of this sample is uncertain.

This clone occurred once. This chain connects TRBV6-5 to TRBJ1-2; 8 bases agree with TRBD1. V shed 9 bases and J 1 base; nucleotides not matched to a gene: 4. The CDR3 runs to 13 residues. CDR1 and CDR2 from the germline V gene are MNHEY and SVGAGI. Written as DNA, the CDR3 is TGTGCCAGTGGACAGGGAAATAACTATGGCTACACCTTC. This codes for CASGQGNNYGYTF.

The gene calls are TRBV3-1 (or the pseudogene TRBV3-2) and TRBJ2-4; TRBD2 might be the D (6 bases). The germline V gene encodes CDR1 LGHDT and CDR2 YNNKEL (reference sequence). Trimming pared 4 bases from V and 8 bases from J, leaving 15 bases between. This CDR3 is 14 amino acids long. This chain's CDR3 is CASSRSGGGDIQYF. The CDR3 DNA sequence: TGTGCCAGCAGCCGGTCCGGGGGAGGAGACATTCAGTACTTC.

The V gene is TRBV27, the J gene TRBJ2-7; the match to TRBD1 covers 7 bases. V was pared by 0 bases and J by 2 bases, with 7 bases of the junction left unmatched. The CDR3 is 16 amino acids. The germline gives CDR1 MNHEY, CDR2 SMNVEV (reference sequence). The CDR3 region is CASSLSSWGQTYEQYF. Here the CDR3 DNA reads TGTGCCAGCAGTTTATCGTCGTGGGGACAGACCTACGAGCAGTACTTC.

This sequence joins TRBV18 and TRBJ2-5; D call uncertain. Germline V CDR1 and CDR2: KGHSH, LQKENI. V lost 0 bases to trimming and J lost 5 bases, with 4 bases between them. The CDR3 spans 12 residues. For the CDR3, the DNA is TGTGCCAGCTCACCACCTCGGGAGACCCAGTACTTC. Its translation is CASSPPRETQYF. The variable domain in full, completed from reference TRBV18 and TRBJ2-5, reads NAGVMQNPRHLVRRRGQEARLRCSPMKGHSHVYWYRQLPEEGLKFMVYLQKENIIDESGMPKERFSAEFPKEGPSILRIQQVVRGDSAAYFCASSPPRETQYFGPGTRLLVL.

This clone was observed a single time. The chain has TRBV6-6 and TRBJ2-7; 10 nucleotides line up with TRBD1. Per germline, CDR1 MNHNY and CDR2 SVGAGI (reference sequence). V lost 7 bases and J lost 6; bases outside the gene matches: 12. The CDR3 length is 15 residues. CDR3 sequence (DNA): TGTGCCAGCACGCCGGCCGGGGACAGGGGAGGCGAGCAGTACTTC. It encodes CASTPAGDRGGEQYF.

The CDR3 protein is CASSRSGVYETQYF. The CDR3 DNA reads as TGTGCCAGCTCGAGGTCAGGGGTTTACGAGACCCAGTACTTC. The chain links TRBV2 to TRBJ2-5, with a weak D call TRBD1 (6 bases). The CDR3 is 14 amino acids. CDR1 and CDR2 from the germline V gene are SNHLY and FYNNEI. V was trimmed by 8 bases and J by 5 bases, leaving 18 bases between them.

The chain uses TRBV7-6 and TRBJ2-1, with 10 bases aligning to TRBD2. V shed 1 base and J 6 bases; nucleotides not matched to a gene: 9. Per the germline V gene, CDR1 is SGHVS and CDR2 is FNYEAQ. This CDR3 has 17 residues. CDR3 in DNA: TGTGCCAGCAGCTTAGGGGTGTCAGCGGGGGGGATCAATGAGCAGTTCTTC. Protein sequence: CASSLGVSAGGINEQFF.

V gene TRBV27 combines with J gene TRBJ1-5, with 9 bases identical to TRBD1. Trimming removed 3 bases from V and 8 bases from J; junction bases left unmatched: 8. CDR3 size: 15 residues. The germline V gene encodes CDR1 MNHEY and CDR2 SMNVEV (reference sequence). In nucleotides, the CDR3 is TGTGCCAGCAGTTTTCTCGGGACAGGGAGAGAGCCCCAGCATTTT. This encodes CASSFLGTGREPQHF.

The V gene is TRBV28, the J gene TRBJ2-7; a possible D gene is TRBD1 (5 bases). V was cut by 7 bases and J by 5 bases, with 21 bases left in between. CDR3 size: 15 residues. Germline CDR1 reads MDHEN; CDR2 reads SYDVKM. In DNA form, the CDR3 reads TGTGCCAGCACTCAGAATGGGGCAGGGATCCACGAGCAGTACTTC. The encoded protein is CASTQNGAGIHEQYF.

The chain uses TRBV11-1 and TRBJ1-6; a weak D match, TRBD1 (6 bases). CDR1 is SGHAT, CDR2 FQDESV, per germline (reference sequence). There are 15 residues in the CDR3. V lost 1 base and J lost 8, with 12 bases in between. The CDR3, as DNA: TGTGCCAGCAGCTTAGTATCGACAGGTGATTCACCCCTCCACTTT. Residues: CASSLVSTGDSPLHF.

V is TRBV15 and J is TRBJ2-2; D possibly corresponds to TRBD1 (6 bases). CDR3 size: 14 residues. CDR1 is LNHNV and CDR2 is YYDKDF in the germline V gene (reference sequence). Trimming pared 4 bases from V and 1 base from J, leaving 7 bases between. The CDR3 reads CATSMDRNTGELFF. The CDR3 bases are TGTGCCACCAGCATGGACAGGAACACCGGGGAGCTGTTTTTT.

This clone is a singleton in its sample. The gene calls are TRBV9 and TRBJ1-6, with 8 bases fitting TRBD1. The CDR3 is made up of 15 amino acids. Trimming removed 3 bases from V and 7 bases from J; junction bases left unmatched: 6. Looked up from germline, CDR1 is SGDLS and CDR2 is YYNGEE. The CDR3 sequence is CASSATRQGNSPLHF. CDR3 nucleotides: TGTGCCAGCAGCGCAACCCGACAGGGGAATTCACCCCTCCACTTT.

The chain combines TRBV7-2 with TRBJ2-5, with 11 bases that match TRBD1. Germline assignment: CDR1 SGHTA and CDR2 FQGNSA. Germline trimming cut 5 bases from V and 5 bases from J; bases unmatched to any gene: 4. The CDR3 has 14 residues. CDR3 in amino acids: CASSMDRGRETQYF. CDR3 nucleotides: TGTGCCAGCAGCATGGACAGGGGGCGGGAGACCCAGTACTTC.

The J gene is TRBJ2-3, the V gene TRBV12-5; the D is unclear. The CDR3 is 12 residues long. Trimming stripped 5 bases from V and 2 bases from J, with 5 bases between. Germline V gene sequence: CDR1 LGHNT, CDR2 FRNRAP. CDR3 coding DNA: TGTGCTAGTGGTATAGACACAGATACGCAGTATTTT. Amino acids: CASGIDTDTQYF.

This clone occurred once. The chain joins TRBV6-4 to TRBJ2-3; 12 nucleotides agree with TRBD2. The germline V gene has CDR1 MRHNA and CDR2 SNTAGT. Losses at the gene ends were 4 bases for V and 4 bases for J; bases not matched to a gene: 6. The CDR3 consists of 16 residues. The chain's CDR3 is CASSVLAGGPADTQYF. Here the CDR3 DNA reads TGTGCCAGCAGTGTGCTAGCGGGGGGGCCCGCAGATACGCAGTATTTT.

The chain has TRBV9 and TRBJ2-3; 7 bases line up with TRBD2. The length of the CDR3 is 15 residues. Germline assignment: CDR1 SGDLS and CDR2 YYNGEE. The V gene end was trimmed by 1 base and the J gene end by 4 bases; junction bases not matched to a gene: 6. The CDR3, as DNA: TGTGCCAGCAGCGTACAAAAGCGGGGAGCAGATACGCAGTATTTT. This sequence encodes CASSVQKRGADTQYF.

This chain joins TRBV7-2 and TRBJ1-3, with D hard to call. This CDR3 has 12 residues. V was shortened by 6 bases and J by 4 bases, with 7 bases between the two germline ends. Germline loops: CDR1 SGHTA, CDR2 FQGNSA. CDR3 bases: TGTGCCAGCAGTCTGACAGGAAACACCATATATTTT. Amino acid sequence: CASSLTGNTIYF. Using reference TRBV7-2 and TRBJ1-3 for the parts outside the CDR3, the full variable domain is GAGVSQSPSNKVTEKGKDVELRCDPISGHTALYWYRQSLGQGLEFLIYFQGNSAPDKSGLPSDRFSAERTGGSVSTLTIQRTQQEDSAVYLCASSLTGNTIYFGEGSWLTVV.

This clone appeared a single time. The rearrangement links TRBV5-1 to TRBJ1-4, with TRBD1 as a possible D gene (6 bases). CDR3 length equals 16 residues. The germline CDR1 and CDR2 sequences are SGHRS and YFSETQ. Trimming shortened V by 3 bases and J by 0 bases, and 12 bases separated the two germline ends. The CDR3 DNA follows: TGCGCCAGCAGCTCTGGGGGGGGCGCAACTAATGAAAAACTGTTTTTT. As protein: CASSSGGGATNEKLFF.

The CDR3 spells CASSDQHRGGTDTQYF. The CDR3 DNA reads TGTGCCAGCAGTGATCAACACAGGGGGGGAACAGATACGCAGTATTTT. The chain carries TRBV25-1 and TRBJ2-3, with D possibly matching TRBD1 (8 bases). The germline V gene encodes CDR1 MGHDK and CDR2 SYGVNS. Trimming pared 3 bases from V and 3 bases from J, leaving 16 bases between. This CDR3 region has 16 residues.

CDR3 DNA sequence: TGTGCCAGCAGTGAGATAGCGGGGGCCGCAGATACGCAGTATTTT. Translation: CASSEIAGAADTQYF. V usage is TRBV6-4 and J usage is TRBJ2-3, with 9 positions matching TRBD2. The trim removed 3 bases at V and 4 bases at J, leaving 5 bases unmatched. CDR1 is MRHNA and CDR2 is SNTAGT in the germline V gene. The CDR3 is 15 amino acids.

The chain recombines TRBV5-1 with TRBJ2-7; a weak D match, TRBD1 (6 bases). The length of the CDR3 is 15 residues. Germline V gives CDR1 SGHRS, CDR2 YFSETQ. V was pared by 1 base and J by 5 bases, with 16 bases between. For the CDR3, the DNA is TGCGCCAGCAGCTTGCTTAATCAGGGGATGGACGAGCAGTACTTC. This gives the protein CASSLLNQGMDEQYF.

A remark on this clone: Other DNA sequences in this specimen translate into the identical CDR3. CDR3 sequence reads: CASSPRQGARNSPLHF. CDR3 DNA sequence: TGTGCCAGTAGCCCGCGACAGGGGGCAAGGAATTCACCCCTCCACTTT. The chain carries TRBV19 and TRBJ1-6; 10 bases fit TRBD1. From germline, CDR1 is LNHDA and CDR2 SQIVND (reference sequence). V shed 6 bases, J shed 7 bases, and the junction held 9 bases outside the gene matches. This CDR3 contains 16 residues.

This rearrangement joins TRBV9 to TRBJ2-3; 7 positions match TRBD2. The CDR3 is made up of 15 amino acids. J lost 2 bases, V lost 0 bases, and 3 bases had no gene match. Germline V lookup: CDR1 SGDLS, CDR2 YYNGEE. CDR3 nucleotide sequence: TGTGCCAGCAGCGTAGAGGGAGGGGACACAGATACGCAGTATTTT. It codes for CASSVEGGDTDTQYF.

CDR3 residues: CATRGGVYNSPLHF. The CDR3 coding sequence is TGTGCCACCCGGGGAGGGGTATATAATTCACCCCTCCACTTT. This chain connects TRBV28 to TRBJ1-6; possible D gene TRBD1, 5 bases. V lost 10 bases and J lost 4, with 14 bases in between. This CDR3 has 14 amino acids. Looked up from germline, CDR1 is MDHEN and CDR2 is SYDVKM. The variable domain in full, completed from reference TRBV28 and TRBJ1-6, reads DVKVTQSSRYLVKRTGEKVFLECVQDMDHENMFWYRQDPGLGLRLIYFSYDVKMKEKGDIPEGYSVSREKKERFSLILESASTNQTSMYLCATRGGVYNSPLHFGNGTRLTVT.

The chain employs TRBV5-1 and TRBJ1-2, with TRBD1 as a possible D gene (5 bases). CDR1 SGHRS and CDR2 YFSETQ come from the germline V gene. This CDR3 is 18 amino acids long. Trimming pared 4 bases from V and 3 bases from J, leaving 25 bases between. CDR3 loop: CASSDSWGTGERHYGYTF. CDR3 DNA: TGCGCCAGCAGCGATAGCTGGGGAACAGGAGAGCGACACTATGGCTACACCTTC.

This chain uses TRBV7-3 with TRBJ1-1; 7 bases align to TRBD1. The germline V gene encodes CDR1 SGHTA and CDR2 FQGTGA. The CDR3 loop spans 12 amino acids. V dropped 6 bases and J dropped 7; count of bases not matched to a gene: 5. The CDR3 bases are TGTGCCAGCAGTTTTCAGGGGGGTGAAGCTTTCTTT. Translating it yields CASSFQGGEAFF.